This is a list of T cell receptor beta chains from one sample in a study of blood T cell repertoires in COVID-19. Some clones are missing from TCRdb's copy, which holds only in-frame ones; the method was immunoSEQ multiplex PCR. This sample has 200,000 to 300,000 clones, with about 87% found just once. Material for sequencing was peripheral blood. The origin of the receptors is a woman in her 70s with active or convalescent COVID-19. CDR3s include the opening cysteine and the closing phenylalanine or tryptophan. Fields, in order: J gene, V gene, CDR3 protein.

J gene: TRBJ1-1
V gene: TRBV11-3
CDR3 protein: CTSSLERRRTDNEAFF

J gene: TRBJ2-7
V gene: TRBV12-5
CDR3 protein: CASGLDRFRDRVFYEQYF

J gene: TRBJ1-5
V gene: TRBV6-1
CDR3 protein: CASSATAGGVSNQPQHF

J gene: TRBJ2-1
V gene: TRBV7-2
CDR3 protein: CASSLGPTGGAGTNEQFF

J gene: TRBJ2-7
V gene: TRBV3-1/TRBV3-2
CDR3 protein: CASSQVSAESEQYF

J gene: TRBJ1-2
V gene: TRBV24-1
CDR3 protein: CATSDNSRDIYGYTF

J gene: TRBJ2-3
V gene: TRBV10-2
CDR3 protein: CASNPSGGRADTQYF

J gene: TRBJ2-7
V gene: TRBV5-1
CDR3 protein: CASSLAPGDYEQYF

J gene: TRBJ2-1
V gene: TRBV18
CDR3 protein: CASSPPTGTGDNEQFF

J gene: TRBJ1-1
V gene: TRBV19
CDR3 protein: CASTLGGAGTEAFF

J gene: TRBJ1-1
V gene: TRBV9
CDR3 protein: CASSVGGVETEAFF

J gene: TRBJ1-2
V gene: TRBV9
CDR3 protein: CASSSYGYTF

J gene: TRBJ2-3
V gene: TRBV19
CDR3 protein: CASSPWQASTDTQYF

J gene: TRBJ1-2
V gene: TRBV5-8
CDR3 protein: CASSFGQFRDGYTF

J gene: TRBJ1-5
V gene: TRBV10-3
CDR3 protein: CATTNGQGPSNQPQHF

J gene: TRBJ2-5
V gene: TRBV5-1
CDR3 protein: CASSVGLQETQYF

J gene: TRBJ2-6
V gene: TRBV4-3
CDR3 protein: CASSHTGSSGANVLTF

J gene: TRBJ2-3
V gene: TRBV10-3
CDR3 protein: CAISESQPPGDTQYF

J gene: TRBJ1-4
V gene: TRBV4-2
CDR3 protein: CASSQDRVAEKLFF

J gene: TRBJ2-7
V gene: TRBV29-1
CDR3 protein: CSVASTGDSYEQYF

J gene: TRBJ2-7
V gene: TRBV18
CDR3 protein: CASSPPSSGGGRDYEQYF

J gene: TRBJ1-4
V gene: TRBV7-2
CDR3 protein: CASAPGRNEKLFF

J gene: TRBJ1-2
V gene: TRBV27
CDR3 protein: CASSRQGGYGYTF

J gene: TRBJ1-4
V gene: TRBV4-2
CDR3 protein: CASSPPGQENEKLFF

J gene: TRBJ2-1
V gene: TRBV10-3
CDR3 protein: CATPAGTGSDEQFF

J gene: TRBJ1-5
V gene: TRBV19
CDR3 protein: CASSIVQSENQPQHF

J gene: TRBJ2-7
V gene: TRBV5-8
CDR3 protein: CASSLASRRAYEQYF